Shown below are 3 T cell receptor beta chains from a single sample sequenced in a study of T cell changes during pregnancy in multiple sclerosis. The protocol was immunoSEQ multiplex PCR, while the TCRdb copy is restricted to in-frame clones and leaves out a portion. The data show around 100,000 clones, with about 90% seen just once and less than 2% held by the top ten. This material consisted of peripheral blood, taken after pregnancy. These receptors were taken from a female donor with multiple sclerosis, enrolled in a pregnancy study.

The chain carries TRBV6-6 and TRBJ2-2; 7 bases match TRBD2. Trimming cost V 6 bases and J 6 bases; bases outside gene matches: 10. This CDR3 contains 15 residues. Germline lookup yields CDR1 MNHNY and CDR2 SVGAGI (reference sequence). The chain's CDR3 is CASRFSGREAGELFF. In DNA form, the CDR3 reads TGTGCCAGCAGATTTAGCGGGCGAGAGGCCGGGGAGCTGTTTTTT.

The chain uses TRBV6-1 and TRBJ1-2; D is possibly TRBD1 (5 bases). The CDR3 has 17 residues. CDR1 and CDR2 from the germline V gene are MNHNS and SASEGT. V was shortened by 3 bases and J by 4 bases, with 21 bases between the two germline ends. The DNA of the CDR3 is TGTGCCAGCAGTGATGTTGTCAGGGTGATAACGGGCTATGGCTACACCTTC. Its translation: CASSDVVRVITGYGYTF.

CDR3 region: CASSWDSWGPQHF. In DNA form, the CDR3 reads TGTGCCAGCAGCTGGGACAGTTGGGGGCCCCAGCATTTT. The chain joins TRBV6-1 to TRBJ1-5; TRBD1 matches at 7 bases. Looked up from germline, CDR1 is MNHNS and CDR2 is SASEGT. The CDR3 totals 13 residues. V shed 6 bases and J 9 bases; nucleotides not matched to a gene: 8.